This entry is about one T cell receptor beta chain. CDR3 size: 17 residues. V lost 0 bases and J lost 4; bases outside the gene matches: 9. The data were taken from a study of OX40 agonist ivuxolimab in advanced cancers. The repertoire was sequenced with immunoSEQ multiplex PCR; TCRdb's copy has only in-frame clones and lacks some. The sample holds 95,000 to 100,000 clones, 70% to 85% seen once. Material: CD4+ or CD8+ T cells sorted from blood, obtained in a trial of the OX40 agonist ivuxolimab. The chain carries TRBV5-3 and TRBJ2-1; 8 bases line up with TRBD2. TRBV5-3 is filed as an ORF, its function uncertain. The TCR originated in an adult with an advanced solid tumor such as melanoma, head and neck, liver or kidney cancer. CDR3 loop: CARSLEAGDPSYNEQFF. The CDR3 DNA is TGTGCCAGAAGCTTGGAAGCGGGGGACCCTTCGTACAATGAGCAGTTCTTC.